This T cell receptor beta chain was captured by sequencing in a study of Ad26.COV2.S vaccination and SARS-CoV-2 variants (dated by TCRdb to 2020 to 2022). Study-wide context: Donors in the vaccine arm were drawn from COV1001, a multicentre, randomized, double-blind, placebo-controlled phase I-IIa trial testing Ad26.COV2.S in healthy adults. Dosing of Ad26.COV2.S was intramuscular, at either 5x10^10 or 1x10^11 viral particles, delivered as one shot or as two shots spaced 56 days apart. TCRbeta repertoire sequencing served as the tool for gauging how specific and how broad the SARS-CoV-2-reactive T cell receptors were following Ad26.COV2.S vaccination. A total of approximately 30 samples were included in the TCR-sequenced set, comprising about 20 Ad26.COV2.S vaccine recipients, 5 placebo recipients and 8 SARS-CoV-2 convalescent individuals. Trial participants were randomized into five groups of five, in which low-dose or high-dose Ad26.COV2.S was given once or twice, or placebo was given on both occasions. Investigators did not know the trial group allocation while performing experiments and assessing outcomes.

The germline V gene (reference sequence) supplies CDR1 LNHDA and CDR2 SQIVND. The CDR3 goes from the cysteine to the phenylalanine over 15 residues. The kept DNA is CDR3 alone, 45 bases in frame from the first base. V ends up 2 bases short and J 5 bases short, with an unmatched junction base count of 6. Study-wide findings and limitations: It was noted by the authors that total T cell responses may have been underestimated by the TCR breadth and depth analyses. The study lacked the statistical power to compare responses across vaccine doses or regimens. Vaccine and placebo recipients had comparable non-spike TCR breadth, which fits with the vaccine containing only spike. After vaccination, spike-specific CD8+ and CD4+ T cell responses were reported to show substantial breadth. Higher spike-specific TCR breadth was observed in Ad26.COV2.S recipients than in placebo recipients (P = 0.0014).

A remark on this clone: Its antigen is still unknown. Nothing much larger sits one base from this clone, and base qualities are not available.

The intended sense of this specimen's treatment or condition label: around 19 received Ad26.COV2.S at low or high dose, single or two shots; several received placebo; per-sample allocation not given. For vaccine and placebo recipients, the sequenced repertoires came from samples collected on day 63 after the first injection. In Cohort 1b, around 23 adults aged 18-55 years were enrolled at a single site in Boston, USA, between 29 July and 7 August 2020. Ad26.COV2.S was a replication-incompetent adenovirus type 26 vector that expressed a prefusion-stabilized SARS-CoV-2 spike protein derived from the original Wuhan strain. TCRbeta CDR3 regions were sequenced with the immunoSEQ Assay. After extraction, genomic DNA underwent amplification by bias-controlled multiplex PCR, followed by high-throughput sequencing. Per the source publication's procedure: To quantify the absolute abundance of every unique TCRbeta CDR3 region, sequences were collapsed and filtered. T cell fraction was estimated by normalizing TCRbeta template counts to usable DNA, which was measured by amplifying reference genes present in all nucleated cells. Repertoire TCRs were annotated as SARS-CoV-2-specific by exact matching of V gene, CDR3 amino acid sequence and J gene to a known reactive TCR set. The reference SARS-CoV-2 TCR set was derived from MIRA and filtered for enrichment in COVID-19-positive ImmuneCODE repertoires, a step that removed public or cross-reactive TCRs. Based on the MIRA antigens, annotated TCRs were further analysed at the level of specific ORF or position within ORF. Breadth was defined as the number of annotated unique rearrangements divided by the total number of unique productive rearrangements, and depth was defined as the summed frequency of the annotated unique rearrangements. Two-sided Wilcoxon rank-sum tests were used to compare TCR breadth between groups. This is the immuneACCESS table as TCRdb keeps it, with only in-frame sequences that have V and J called. A part of the clones is gone; compared with another copy, unresolved V genes explain less than half, and the rest is unexplained. For V, J and clone size, that table is used; D and trimming come from the DNA. For this sample the table gives about 400,000 clones, of which roughly 80% were detected only once. The top ten constitute about 8% of the sample.

This receptor chain uses TRBV19 and TRBJ1-2, with 9 bases in between that match TRBD1. Sequencing used peripheral blood, obtained in a trial of Ad26.COV2.S vaccine versus placebo. The source is a person aged 18-65 years who received the Ad26.COV2.S COVID-19 vaccine or a placebo. The CDR3 reads as follows: CASSISQGALYGYTF. The nucleotides are TGTGCCAGTAGTATATCACAGGGGGCTTTGTATGGCTACACCTTC.